This T cell receptor (beta chain) was found in a study of shared clonotypes between healthy human individuals. Libraries were prepared by immunoSEQ multiplex PCR; TCRdb keeps only in-frame clonotypes and omits some of them. The sample has around 1.9 million clones; about 93% are singletons. This clone was observed a handful of times. The sample has other DNA sequences that encode this CDR3 too. The CDR3 extends over 13 amino acids. Trimming pared 6 bases from V and 3 bases from J, leaving 11 bases between. Looked up from germline, CDR1 is LNHDA and CDR2 is SQIVND (reference sequence). CD8 cells classed as naive were CD45RO-negative and positively selected for CCR7, excluding terminally differentiated effector memory CD45RA+ cells.

The sample comprised naive CD8+ T cells from PBMCs. The sequence was obtained from a man between 18 and 35 years old in good health. Some clones in this sample may be carry-over from other donors' samples. The rearrangement links TRBV19 to TRBJ2-5; no clear D. The CDR3 here is CASSSDGEETQYF. The CDR3 DNA follows: TGTGCCAGTAGCTCTGACGGAGAAGAGACCCAGTACTTC.